This TCR beta chain comes out of a study of blood T cell repertoires in COVID-19. The overall study: Samples taken during acute and convalescent COVID-19 were collected in the United States, Italy and Spain. In each case, the material was cDNA or gDNA derived from T cells, B-cell-depleted T cells, or PBMCs.

Assay used: immunoSEQ multiplex PCR; TCRdb lists only in-frame clones, some missing. The sample lists some 180,000 clones; around 90% were seen once. Germline V CDR1 and CDR2: SQVTM, ANQGSEA. CDR3 length: 13 amino acids. V gave up 5 bases and J gave up 7 bases; unmatched junction bases: 5. This TCR was sampled from a man over 45 with acute or convalescent COVID-19. The chain joins TRBV29-1 to TRBJ1-4, with 9 bases identical to TRBD1. Sequencing used peripheral blood. The CDR3 reads CSVPGQGIEKLFF. For the CDR3, the DNA is TGCAGCGTTCCGGGACAGGGTATTGAAAAACTGTTTTTT. The variable domain in full, with the rest retrieved from reference TRBV29-1 and TRBJ1-4, is SAVISQKPSRDICQRGTSLTIQCQVDSQVTMMFWYRQQPGQSLTLIATANQGSEATYESGFVIDKFPISRPNLTFSTLTVSNMSPEDSSIYLCSVPGQGIEKLFFGSGTQLSVL.